The 27 T cell receptor beta chains in this list originate from one sample, sequenced in a study of shared clonotypes between healthy human individuals. Clones were sequenced by immunoSEQ multiplex PCR, and TCRdb holds only the in-frame ones, with some missing. Of 2,500,000 or so clones in the sample, more than 85% are singletons; the top ten hold roughly 0.39%. Material for sequencing was naive CD4+ T cells from PBMCs. As to subset: CD45RA+ positively selected. The origin of the receptors is a man between 18 and 35 years old in good health. Some clones in this sample may be carry-over from other donors' samples.

The chain recombines TRBV7-2 with TRBJ2-5; 8 bases align to TRBD2. The CDR3 has 15 amino acids. Germline V CDR1 and CDR2: SGHTA, FQGNSA. V lost 5 bases and J lost 5; bases outside the gene matches: 10. Written as DNA, the CDR3 is TGTGCCAGCAGCCCCTTAGCGGGAAGGAGGGAGACCCAGTACTTC. It is translated as CASSPLAGRRETQYF. The full variable domain, with the rest looked up from reference TRBV7-2 and TRBJ2-5, is GAGVSQSPSNKVTEKGKDVELRCDPISGHTALYWYRQSLGQGLEFLIYFQGNSAPDKSGLPSDRFSAERTGGSVSTLTIQRTQQEDSAVYLCASSPLAGRRETQYFGPGTRLLVL.

This sequence joins TRBV6-1 and TRBJ2-7; 10 bases align to TRBD1. Germline CDR1 and CDR2: MNHNS and SASEGT. The CDR3 spans 14 residues. The J segment lost 2 bases and the V segment lost 6 bases, leaving 4 bases of the junction unmatched. The CDR3 region is CASRTGTGAYEQYF. The CDR3 DNA reads TGTGCCAGCAGGACCGGGACAGGGGCCTACGAGCAGTACTTC.

V gene TRBV25-1 combines with J gene TRBJ2-1, with 8 positions matching TRBD1. This CDR3 region has 14 residues. CDR1 is MGHDK, CDR2 SYGVNS, per germline. V lost 6 bases and J lost 8; bases outside the gene matches: 9. The CDR3 is CASRAEIRGHEQFF. In DNA, the CDR3 is TGTGCCAGCAGAGCCGAGATCAGGGGGCATGAGCAGTTCTTC.

The chain uses TRBV7-2 and TRBJ1-1; D is perhaps TRBD1 (5 bases). The V end was cut by 1 base, the J end by 10 bases, with 10 bases between. Germline CDR1 is SGHTA and CDR2 is FQGNSA. The CDR3 covers 12 residues. CDR3 coding DNA: TGTGCCAGCAGCTTAGGCAAAGGGGTAGCTTTCTTT. The encoded protein is CASSLGKGVAFF.

The chain combines TRBV4-2 with TRBJ2-5; D call uncertain. The germline CDR1 and CDR2 sequences are LGHNA and YNFKEQ. This CDR3 contains 14 residues. Trimming removed 0 bases from V and 2 bases from J, with 7 bases in between. The CDR3 DNA sequence: TGTGCCAGCAGCCAAGATGAACTACAAGAGACCCAGTACTTC. Its translation is CASSQDELQETQYF.

This chain joins TRBV5-4 and TRBJ2-5; tentatively, D is TRBD1 or TRBD2 (5 bases each). The CDR3 spans 15 residues. V was cut by 4 bases and J by 2 bases, with 15 bases left in between. CDR1 is SGHNT and CDR2 is YYREEE in the germline V gene (reference sequence). The CDR3 here is CASSPGQGTQETQYF. The DNA of the CDR3 is TGTGCCAGCAGCCCGGGGCAGGGAACTCAAGAGACCCAGTACTTC.

The V and J genes are TRBV4-2 and TRBJ1-5, with a tentative D call TRBD1 (6 bases). CDR3 length equals 15 residues. CDR1 and CDR2 from the germline V gene are LGHNA and YNFKEQ. V shed 0 bases and J shed 1 base, with 7 bases lying between them. This CDR3 reads CASSQDQGSNQPQHF. CDR3 bases: TGTGCCAGCAGCCAAGATCAGGGGAGCAATCAGCCCCAGCATTTT.

This clone occurred once. This sample includes further DNA sequences coding for the same CDR3. The V call is TRBV7-9, the J call TRBJ2-7, with D unclear. The V and J ends lost 5 bases and 5 bases respectively, with 7 bases between them. The V gene's germline CDR1 is SEHNR and CDR2 FQNEAQ (reference sequence). The CDR3 consists of 11 residues. The CDR3 sequence is CASSLSHEQYF. CDR3 nucleotides: TGTGCCAGCAGCCTCAGCCACGAGCAGTACTTC.

As for this clone: The sample holds other DNA sequences that translate to the same CDR3. V usage is TRBV28 and J usage is TRBJ2-5; D unresolved. The ends were cut back, 3 bases at V and 1 base at J, with 6 bases in the middle. This CDR3 contains 13 residues. The germline CDR1 and CDR2 sequences are MDHEN and SYDVKM. The CDR3 sequence: CASSFRAQETQYF. The CDR3 DNA reads as TGTGCCAGCAGTTTCAGAGCCCAAGAGACCCAGTACTTC.

This chain links TRBV5-5 with TRBJ2-7; 12 bases map to TRBD2. CDR3 length equals 14 residues. Germline trimming cut 5 bases from V and 6 bases from J; bases unmatched to any gene: 6. Germline CDR1 reads SGHKS; CDR2 reads YYEKEE (reference sequence). The CDR3 sequence: CASSFLAGGFEQYF. The CDR3 DNA reads as TGTGCCAGCAGTTTCCTAGCGGGAGGGTTCGAGCAGTACTTC.

The V gene is TRBV18, the J gene TRBJ2-1, with D perhaps TRBD1 or TRBD2 (5 bases each). Trimming left V 0 bases short and J 6 bases short, with 18 bases between. This CDR3 contains 17 residues. Looked up from germline, CDR1 is KGHSH and CDR2 is LQKENI. The CDR3 loop reads CASSPPSRGTHGNEQFF. CDR3 DNA: TGTGCCAGCTCACCACCGTCCCGGGGCACACACGGCAATGAGCAGTTCTTC.

A single count supports this clone. This chain connects TRBV18 to TRBJ1-5, with no clear D. V lost 6 bases, J lost 1 base, and 10 bases lay in between. The CDR3 spans 14 residues. Germline assignment: CDR1 KGHSH and CDR2 LQKENI. CDR3 amino acids: CASSQGISNQPQHF. For the CDR3, the DNA is TGTGCCAGCTCCCAAGGGATAAGCAATCAGCCCCAGCATTTT.

The genes are TRBV6-1 and TRBJ2-7, with D maybe TRBD1 (5 bases). This CDR3 has 12 residues. Trimming removed 0 bases from V and 7 bases from J, with 7 bases in between. The germline V gene has CDR1 MNHNS and CDR2 SASEGT. The CDR3 region has the DNA TGTGCCAGCAGTGAAGCACAGGCGGAGCAGTACTTC. Residues: CASSEAQAEQYF.

J is TRBJ1-2 and V is TRBV25-1; D not certain. Germline CDR1 MGHDK, CDR2 SYGVNS. V was clipped by 6 bases and J by 7 bases, with 18 bases between them. The CDR3 sequence is 14 residues long. The CDR3 DNA reads TGTGCCAGCAGCTCGCTATCCACCTCGAGTGGCTACACCTTC. Its translation is CASSSLSTSSGYTF.

The chain carries TRBV28 and TRBJ1-4, with D possibly TRBD1 on 6 matching bases. Germline V gene lookup returns CDR1 MDHEN and CDR2 SYDVKM. The CDR3 totals 13 residues. Trimming shortened V by 6 bases and J by 7 bases, and 12 bases separated the two germline ends. The CDR3 region is CASSPGEAEKLFF. In DNA form, the CDR3 reads TGTGCCAGCAGCCCAGGGGAGGCTGAAAAACTGTTTTTT.

V usage is TRBV18 and J usage is TRBJ2-1; TRBD2 matches 7 bases. Germline CDR1 and CDR2: KGHSH and LQKENI. J gave up 4 bases and V 4 bases, and 4 bases lay outside the gene matches. This CDR3 is 14 amino acids long. CDR3 coding DNA: TGTGCCAGCTCACTCCTAGCGGAGTACAATGAGCAGTTCTTC. As protein: CASSLLAEYNEQFF.

The genes are TRBV6-5 and TRBJ1-1, with D maybe TRBD1 (5 bases). The CDR3 is 13 amino acids. With 0 bases removed from V and 12 bases from J, the gap between germline ends came to 14 bases. Looked up from germline, CDR1 is MNHEY and CDR2 is SVGAGI. The CDR3 loop reads CASSYSVRDRTFF. CDR3 nucleotide sequence: TGTGCCAGCAGTTACTCGGTCAGGGATCGAACTTTCTTT.

On this clone: Different DNA sequences within this sample yield the same CDR3. This chain connects TRBV7-9 to TRBJ1-3; TRBD1 is a possible D gene (5 bases). The CDR3 is made up of 14 amino acids. The V end was cut by 1 base, the J end by 4 bases, with 8 bases between. Germline CDR1 is SEHNR and CDR2 is FQNEAQ (reference sequence). CDR3 loop: CASSLGGAGNTIYF. In DNA, the CDR3 is TGTGCCAGCAGCTTAGGGGGCGCGGGAAACACCATATATTTT.

This clone was seen only once. V usage is TRBV30 and J usage is TRBJ1-2, with no clear D. V was cut by 1 base and J by 4 bases, with 13 bases left in between. CDR1 and CDR2 (germline): GTSNPN, SVGIG (reference sequence). The CDR3 length is 14 residues. CDR3 in DNA: TGTGCCTGGAGTGAGATGGGCAGAGGCTATGGCTACACCTTC. Its translation: CAWSEMGRGYGYTF.

The chain recombines TRBV15 with TRBJ1-1; no firm D call. Trimming removed 2 bases at V and 2 bases at J, with 6 bases between. The CDR3 is 13 residues long. CDR1 is LNHNV, CDR2 YYDKDF, per germline (reference sequence). The chain's CDR3 is CATSRQINTEAFF. DNA of the CDR3: TGTGCCACCAGCAGACAGATCAACACTGAAGCTTTCTTT.

This rearrangement joins TRBV5-1 to TRBJ1-5, with 10 positions matching TRBD1. Germline CDR1 and CDR2: SGHRS and YFSETQ. The CDR3 runs to 15 residues. The V segment lost 5 bases and the J segment 5 bases; nucleotides outside the gene matches: 7. This chain's CDR3 is CASRIGTGVHQPQHF. The CDR3 nucleotides are TGCGCCAGCAGAATCGGGACAGGGGTTCATCAGCCCCAGCATTTT.

This clone appeared once. The chain recombines TRBV4-1 with TRBJ2-1; 12 bases agree with TRBD2. Germline V lookup: CDR1 MGHRA, CDR2 YSYEKL. This CDR3 comprises 18 residues. The V segment lost 0 bases and the J segment 10 bases; nucleotides outside the gene matches: 13. The CDR3 DNA reads TGCGCCAGCAGCCAAGACCCGAGCCTAGCGGGAGGGGGGCAGGAGCAGTTCTTC. This gives the protein CASSQDPSLAGGGQEQFF.

V and J are TRBV10-3 and TRBJ1-5, with D perhaps TRBD1 (5 bases). Per germline, CDR1 ENHRY and CDR2 SYGVKD. The CDR3 spans 15 residues. The V end lost 0 bases, the J end lost 4 bases, and 10 bases lay between the germline ends. In DNA, the CDR3 is TGTGCCATCAGTGAGTCTGGCAGGGTTAATCAGCCCCAGCATTTT. This sequence encodes CAISESGRVNQPQHF.

The CDR3 DNA sequence: TGTGCCACCAGCAGAGATGGAAGGTCTCGAAAGGACACTGAAGCTTTCTTT. Translation: CATSRDGRSRKDTEAFF. The chain has TRBV15 and TRBJ1-1; D unresolved. Trimming left V 0 bases short and J 3 bases short, with 17 bases between. This CDR3 is built from 17 residues. In germline, CDR1 is LNHNV, CDR2 YYDKDF (reference sequence). The whole variable domain, remainder taken from reference TRBV15 and TRBJ1-1, is DAMVIQNPRYQVTQFGKPVTLSCSQTLNHNVMYWYQQKSSQAPKLLFHYYDKDFNNEADTPDNFQSRRPNTSFCFLDIRSPGLGDTAMYLCATSRDGRSRKDTEAFFGQGTRLTVV.

This chain connects TRBV11-2 to TRBJ2-2; perhaps D is TRBD1 or TRBD2 (6 bases each). Trimming cost V 6 bases and J 5 bases, with 19 bases left between them. Germline CDR1 SGHAT, CDR2 FQNNGV. The CDR3 loop spans 16 amino acids. Here the CDR3 reads CASRPAPLGGTGELFF. CDR3 in DNA: TGTGCCAGCAGGCCAGCCCCGCTAGGGGGGACCGGGGAGCTGTTTTTT. Full variable domain (missing parts from reference TRBV11-2 and TRBJ2-2): EAGVAQSPRYKIIEKRQSVAFWCNPISGHATLYWYQQILGQGPKLLIQFQNNGVVDDSQLPKDRFSAERLKGVDSTLKIQPAKLEDSAVYLCASRPAPLGGTGELFFGEGSRLTVL.

V is TRBV28 and J is TRBJ1-5; weak D call: TRBD1 (6 bases). V lost 5 bases, J lost 7 bases, and 18 bases lay in between. The CDR3 totals 15 residues. CDR1 and CDR2 (germline): MDHEN, SYDVKM. The CDR3 loop reads CASSPHRGGAQPQHF. CDR3 DNA: TGTGCCAGCAGTCCTCATCGTGGGGGGGCCCAGCCCCAGCATTTT.

Remarks on this clone: Within the sample, other DNA sequences also encode this same CDR3. This rearrangement joins TRBV2 to TRBJ2-5; TRBD2 agrees at 15 bases. This CDR3 region has 15 residues. The V gene's germline CDR1 is SNHLY and CDR2 FYNNEI. Germline trimming cut 4 bases from V and 3 bases from J; bases unmatched to any gene: 0. The CDR3 sequence: CASSGTSGREETQYF. The CDR3 bases are TGTGCCAGCAGTGGGACTAGCGGGAGGGAAGAGACCCAGTACTTC.